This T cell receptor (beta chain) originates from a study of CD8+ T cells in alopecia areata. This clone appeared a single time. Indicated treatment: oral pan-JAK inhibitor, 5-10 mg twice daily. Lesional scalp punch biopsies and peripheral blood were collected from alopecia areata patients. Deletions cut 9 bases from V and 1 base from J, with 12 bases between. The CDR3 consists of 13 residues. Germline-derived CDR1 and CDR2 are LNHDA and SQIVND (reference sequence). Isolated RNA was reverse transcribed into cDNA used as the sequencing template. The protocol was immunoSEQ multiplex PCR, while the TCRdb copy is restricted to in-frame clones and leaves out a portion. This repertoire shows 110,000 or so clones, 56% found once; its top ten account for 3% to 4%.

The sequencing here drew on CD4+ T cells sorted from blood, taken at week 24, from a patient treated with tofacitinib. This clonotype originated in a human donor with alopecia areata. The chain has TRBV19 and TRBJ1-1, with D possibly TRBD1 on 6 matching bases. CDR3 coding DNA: TGTGCCAGCCGGGACACTGAGAACACTGAAGCTTTCTTT. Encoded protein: CASRDTENTEAFF.